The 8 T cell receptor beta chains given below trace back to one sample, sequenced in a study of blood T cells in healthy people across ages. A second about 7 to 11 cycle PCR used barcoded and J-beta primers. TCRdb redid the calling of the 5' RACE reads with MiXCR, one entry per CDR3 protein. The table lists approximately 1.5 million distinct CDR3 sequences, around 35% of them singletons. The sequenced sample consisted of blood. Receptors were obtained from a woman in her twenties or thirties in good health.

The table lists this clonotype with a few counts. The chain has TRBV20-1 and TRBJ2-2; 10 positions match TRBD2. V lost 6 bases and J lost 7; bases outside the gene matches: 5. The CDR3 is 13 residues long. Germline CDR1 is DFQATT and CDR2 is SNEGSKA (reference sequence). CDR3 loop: CSAPLAGLGELFF. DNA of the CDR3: TGCAGTGCACCACTAGCGGGGCTCGGGGAGCTGTTTTTT.

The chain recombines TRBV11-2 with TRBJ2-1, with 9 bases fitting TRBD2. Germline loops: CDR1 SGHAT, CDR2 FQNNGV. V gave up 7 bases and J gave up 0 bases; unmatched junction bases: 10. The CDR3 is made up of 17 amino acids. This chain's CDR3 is CASIPGAGGYSYNEQFF. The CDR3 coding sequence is TGTGCCAGCATCCCCGGAGCGGGGGGCTACTCCTACAATGAGCAGTTCTTC.

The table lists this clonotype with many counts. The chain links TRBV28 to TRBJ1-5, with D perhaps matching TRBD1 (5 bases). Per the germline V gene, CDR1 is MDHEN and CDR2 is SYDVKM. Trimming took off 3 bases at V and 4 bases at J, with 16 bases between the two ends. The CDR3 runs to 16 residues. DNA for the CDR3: TGTGCCAGCAGTTTTATAGGGGACGGGAGTAATCAGCCCCAGCATTTT. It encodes CASSFIGDGSNQPQHF.

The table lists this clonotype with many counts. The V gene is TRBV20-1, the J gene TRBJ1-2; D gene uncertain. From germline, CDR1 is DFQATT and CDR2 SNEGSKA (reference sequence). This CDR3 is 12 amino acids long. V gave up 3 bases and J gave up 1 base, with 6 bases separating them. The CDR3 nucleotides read TGCAGTGCTAGTGACAATAACTATGGCTACACCTTC. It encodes CSASDNNYGYTF.

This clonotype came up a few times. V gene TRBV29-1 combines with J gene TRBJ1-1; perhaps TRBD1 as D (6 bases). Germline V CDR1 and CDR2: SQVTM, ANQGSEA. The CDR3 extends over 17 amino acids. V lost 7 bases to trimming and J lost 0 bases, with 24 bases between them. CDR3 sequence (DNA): TGCAGCGCCGACTTACCGAAAAACAGGGCCTTGAACACTGAAGCTTTCTTT. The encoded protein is CSADLPKNRALNTEAFF.

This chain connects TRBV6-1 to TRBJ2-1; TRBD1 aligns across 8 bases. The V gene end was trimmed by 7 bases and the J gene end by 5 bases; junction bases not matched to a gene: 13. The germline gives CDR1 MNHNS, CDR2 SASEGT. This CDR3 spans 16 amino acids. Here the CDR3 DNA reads TGTGCCAGCAAACCCCAAGGGGGGACAGGAGACAATGAGCAGTTCTTC. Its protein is CASKPQGGTGDNEQFF.

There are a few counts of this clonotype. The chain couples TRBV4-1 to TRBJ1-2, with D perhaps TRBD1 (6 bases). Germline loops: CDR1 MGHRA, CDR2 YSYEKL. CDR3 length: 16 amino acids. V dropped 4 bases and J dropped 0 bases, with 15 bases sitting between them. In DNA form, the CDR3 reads TGCGCCAGCAGCCCCAGGACAGTTATCTCTAACTATGGCTACACCTTC. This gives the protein CASSPRTVISNYGYTF.

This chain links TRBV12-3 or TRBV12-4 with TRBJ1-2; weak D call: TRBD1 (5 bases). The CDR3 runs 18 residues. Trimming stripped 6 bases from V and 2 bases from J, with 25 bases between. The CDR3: CASRGSSGTGFFNYGYTF. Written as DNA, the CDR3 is TGTGCCAGCAGGGGATCCTCCGGGACGGGCTTCTTCAACTATGGCTACACCTTC.